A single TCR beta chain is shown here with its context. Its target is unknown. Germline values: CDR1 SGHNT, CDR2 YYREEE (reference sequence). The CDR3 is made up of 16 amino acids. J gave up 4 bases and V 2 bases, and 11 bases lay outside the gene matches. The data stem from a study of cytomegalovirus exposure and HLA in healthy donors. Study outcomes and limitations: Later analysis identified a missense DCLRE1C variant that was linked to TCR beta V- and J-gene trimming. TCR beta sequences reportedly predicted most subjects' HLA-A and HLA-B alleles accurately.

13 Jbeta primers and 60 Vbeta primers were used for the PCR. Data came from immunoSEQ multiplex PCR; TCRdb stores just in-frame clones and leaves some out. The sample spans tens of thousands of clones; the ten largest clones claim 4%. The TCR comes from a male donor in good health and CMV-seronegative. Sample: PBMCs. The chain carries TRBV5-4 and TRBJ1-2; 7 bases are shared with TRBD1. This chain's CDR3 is CASSFGGDRAVYGYTF. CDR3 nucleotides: TGTGCCAGCAGCTTCGGTGGGGACAGAGCAGTCTATGGCTACACCTTC.